This T cell receptor beta chain was identified during a study of radiation and T cells in renal cell carcinoma (dated by TCRdb to 2020 to 2022). About the full investigation: Samples were obtained from a clinical trial, in which 15 Gy stereotactic body radiation therapy was delivered to primary renal cell carcinomas and nephrectomy was performed 4 weeks later. In total, 50 to 60 samples, comprising roughly 25 tumors and about 27 peripheral blood samples, were subjected to TCR beta sequencing. Across all 50 or so samples, 4,000,000 or so unique CDR3 nucleotide sequences encoding roughly 2.7 million unique CDR3 amino acid sequences were identified. Study-level results and caveats: Because no pretreatment tumor biopsies were available, whether clonotypes were present in the tumor at baseline could not be determined. In blood, the top tumor clonotypes increased from baseline to 2 weeks after radiation and then shrank by 4 weeks, which suggests a temporary expansion of tumor-resident clones. Tracking of blood repertoire dynamics stopped at less than 5 weeks after treatment, with no follow-up past that point. Effects of radiation dose or scheduling on the TCR repertoire could not be addressed with the single-armed trial design.

V loses 5 bases at its end and J loses 8 bases; junction bases beyond the gene matches: 8. CDR1 is given as SGHDT and CDR2 as YYEEEE, both from the germline V gene. CDR3 length: 13 amino acids, cysteine to phenylalanine. Of the read, only the CDR3 DNA is kept; its 39 bases are in frame from base 1. As concerns this clone: No antigen is known for it. There are no base qualities to consult, and no much larger clone falls within one base.

Explained via the paper, the time point label denotes: baseline pretreatment blood. Per the publication, the treatment or condition label means: 15 Gy SBRT to primary tumor, nephrectomy 4 weeks later. To track tumor-enriched clonotypes, serial peripheral blood was sampled from radiation-treated patients at baseline and at 2 weeks and 4 weeks after SBRT. All patients had renal cell carcinoma with clear cell pathology. Genomic DNA for TCR sequencing was prepared using the QIAamp DNA Blood Mini Kit (Qiagen). The analyses included just those samples that passed every quality control check. Following the manufacturer's recommendations, the immunoSEQ kit was used to generate TCR beta libraries from genomic DNA. To prepare the libraries, a first multiplex PCR with proprietary primers was run, followed by a second PCR that added unique barcodes, and a bead cleanup was done after each round. Each sample batch included a kit-provided positive control reaction and a negative control reaction. The final libraries were assessed on an Agilent 4200 TapeStation D1000 ScreenTape, pooled by volume, and quantified by qPCR. Sequencing was performed on an Illumina NextSeq500 with a MidOutput 150-cycle cartridge, and 156 Read1 and 15 Index1 cycles were run with kit custom primers. The pooled library was loaded at approximately 1.1 pM with a roughly 22% PhiX control spike-in. Under the source paper's analysis protocol: Vendor-processed data were analyzed in R, with a clonotype defined as all T cells sharing the same CDR3 nucleotide sequence. For clone abundance analyses, frequencies were normalized to the 10,000 most abundant clones in each sample. Public T cell clones, which averaged fewer than five per sample, were removed prior to analysis. A difference in abundance of at least 32-fold between compartments was used to define tumor-enriched and baseline blood-enriched clonotypes. A beta-binomial differential abundance model was used to identify clonotypes that were expanded or contracted between blood time points. Tumor-blood repertoire similarity was measured with the Baroni-Urbani and Buser coefficient, and groups were compared using two-tailed Wilcoxon tests in R. Entries here come from immuneACCESS through TCRdb and include only in-frame sequences with V and J called. Some clones fail to appear in such tables; in the studies checked, an unresolved V gene covers under half of the shortfall, and the cause of the remainder is unknown. The D gene and trimming were derived from the DNA, and the V and J assignments and clone size from that table. Within this sample are approximately 150,000 clones, with roughly 85% of them counted one time only. 20% to 25% of the sample is in the top ten clones.

The TCR comes from a woman aged 50 to 65 with renal cell carcinoma. The V and J genes are TRBV5-6 and TRBJ2-3; TRBD1 lines up with 7 middle nucleotides. The sample here was blood, taken from a patient whose treatment included radiotherapy and nephrectomy. CDR3 region: CASRADRVGTQYF. The bases read TGTGCCAGCAGAGCCGACAGGGTGGGTACGCAGTATTTT.